Given below is one TCR beta chain in context. The antigen is unknown. TCRdb reanalysed the reads using MiXCR and keeps one entry per CDR3 protein. The table lists about 920,000 distinct CDR3 sequences, roughly 30% of them singletons, with over 10% in the top ten. These data originate in a study of T cell repertoires in cytomegalovirus infection. Study at large: Recently identified HLA-C-restricted CMV epitopes and well-studied HLA-B-restricted CMV epitopes were used by the study. Indications of both CMV infection and matching HLA type were provided by public TCR beta signatures. Notes on the study in general: HLA-C-restricted CMV clonotypes gave the most frequent clonotype in two of eight donors.

Trimming took 4 bases from V and 2 from J, leaving 18 bases between them. CDR3 size: 16 residues. Germline V gene data show CDR1 as SGDLS and CDR2 as YYNGEE. V usage is TRBV9 and J usage is TRBJ1-2, with D possibly TRBD1 on 6 matching bases. The sample in question was cultured CD8+ T cells from PBMCs, obtained from culture after CMV antigen stimulation. This TCR derives from a human donor in good health (CMV status not recorded). Some clones in this sample may be carry-over from other donors' samples. The CDR3 DNA reads TGTGCCAGCAGCCCAAGAGGAGGGGGAGGAAACTATGGCTACACCTTC. It encodes CASSPRGGGGNYGYTF.